This T cell receptor (beta chain) was identified during a study of blood T cell repertoires in COVID-19. Turning to the study itself: Sites in the United States, Italy and Spain provided acute and convalescent COVID-19 samples. The cDNA or gDNA used as material had been derived from T cells, B-cell-depleted T cells, or PBMCs.

Per the original data handling: Amplified reference gene primers provided the basis for estimating nucleated cell counts. Assay: immunoSEQ multiplex PCR; the TCRdb copy retains only in-frame clones and omits some. V and J calls and clone size come straight from that table; D and trimming were deduced from the DNA. The sample contains 200,000 to 250,000 clones, around 86% of which appear only once. V gave up 0 bases and J gave up 6 bases, with 15 bases separating them. The CDR3 has 15 amino acids. Germline V gene sequence: CDR1 SGHNT, CDR2 YYREEE (reference sequence). Clinical history as reported by participants underpinned cohort assignment.

The TCR comes from a woman aged 45-60 years who had recovered from COVID-19. This rearrangement joins TRBV5-4 to TRBJ1-1; the D is unclear. Sequenced: PBMCs or T cells enriched from blood (not recorded which). The CDR3 DNA reads TGTGCCAGCAGCTTGGTGGGCGGGTTGATCGCTGAAGCTTTCTTT. Its translation is CASSLVGGLIAEAFF.